The 27 T cell receptor beta chains below were found in one sample sequenced in a study of long-term antiretroviral therapy in people with HIV (dated by TCRdb to between 2021 and 2024). The immunoSEQ hsTCRB v3.0 assay was used at survey level resolution to sequence the TRB variable region. Drawn from immuneACCESS, this table holds only the in-frame rearrangements with V and J called that TCRdb kept. Clones are partly lost; checked studies trace under half to an unresolved V gene and leave the rest unexplained. For this sample there are approximately 22,000 clones; 80% to 90% appear just once. The ten largest make up approximately 19% of the sample. The sample was unsorted PBMCs, taken 0.1 years before starting antiretroviral therapy. The receptors here all came from a man aged 18 to 35 with HIV.

This clone was detected once. The rearrangement uses TRBV19 and TRBJ1-5; D is uncertain. This CDR3 contains 13 residues. Germline CDR1 is LNHDA and CDR2 is SQIVND (reference sequence). Deletions cut 5 bases from V and 6 bases from J, with 11 bases between. CDR3 sequence reads: CASSFSIGQPQHF. In DNA form, the CDR3 reads TGTGCCAGTAGTTTTTCAATAGGTCAGCCCCAGCATTTT.

This CDR3 is CASSFRGQETQYF. DNA for the CDR3: TGCGCCAGCAGCTTCAGGGGCCAAGAGACCCAGTACTTC. The gene calls are TRBV5-1 and TRBJ2-5; D is possibly TRBD1 (6 bases). The CDR3 length is 13 residues. With 2 bases removed from V and 1 base from J, the gap between germline ends came to 6 bases. Looked up from germline, CDR1 is SGHRS and CDR2 is YFSETQ.

This clone was counted only a few times. CDR3 sequence (DNA): TGTGCCAGCAGCGGGCAAGGGACTAGCTCCTACGAGCAGTACTTC. Translated: CASSGQGTSSYEQYF. The rearrangement uses TRBV9 and TRBJ2-7; the match to TRBD2 covers 8 bases. CDR1 is SGDLS and CDR2 is YYNGEE in the germline V gene. With V trimmed by 3 bases and J by 0 bases, 5 bases remained unmatched. There are 15 residues in the CDR3.

The gene calls are TRBV4-3 and TRBJ2-2, with D unclear. The ends were cut back, 3 bases at V and 4 bases at J, with 9 bases in the middle. CDR1 LGHNA and CDR2 YSLEER come from the germline V gene. The CDR3 has 14 residues. CDR3 amino acids: CASSQVAATGELFF. The CDR3, as DNA: TGCGCCAGCAGCCAGGTGGCGGCCACCGGGGAGCTGTTTTTT.

This clone was found a few times. The genes are TRBV10-1 and TRBJ1-2, with D perhaps matching TRBD1 (6 bases). Trimming took off 2 bases at V and 4 bases at J, with 17 bases between the two ends. Germline CDR1 reads WNHNN; CDR2 reads SYGVQD (reference sequence). CDR3 length: 16 residues. DNA of the CDR3: TGCGCCAGCAGTGAGGATTGCCGGGGGCAAGGCTATGGCTACACCTTC. Translation gives CASSEDCRGQGYGYTF.

V and J are TRBV7-8 and TRBJ2-2; 11 bases are shared with TRBD2. V lost 5 bases, J lost 7 bases, and 12 bases stayed unmatched. CDR3 length: 17 residues. Germline CDR1 reads SGHVS; CDR2 reads FQNEAQ. CDR3 in amino acids: CASSRRGWLAGGGELFF. CDR3 sequence (DNA): TGTGCCAGCAGCCGGAGGGGTTGGCTAGCGGGAGGCGGGGAGCTGTTTTTT.

In its sample, this clone is medium-sized (0.01 to 0.1%). The rearrangement links TRBV2 to TRBJ2-7; D is unresolved. Germline CDR1 SNHLY, CDR2 FYNNEI. The ends were cut back, 7 bases at V and 6 bases at J, with 16 bases in the middle. The CDR3 totals 13 residues. In nucleotides, the CDR3 is TGTGCCAGCACCCCGGCGTTCCAGCGCGAGCAGTACTTC. Residues: CASTPAFQREQYF.

The chain joins TRBV7-2 to TRBJ2-3; no reliable D call. Between the trimmed V and J ends, which lost 8 bases and 0 bases, there was a span of 9 bases. CDR1 and CDR2 (germline): SGHTA, FQGNSA. This CDR3 spans 13 amino acids. The CDR3 here is CASCTGSTDTQYF. The CDR3 DNA follows: TGTGCCAGCTGTACTGGGAGCACAGATACGCAGTATTTT.

This chain links TRBV7-3 with TRBJ2-2, with TRBD1 matching over 8 bases. With V trimmed by 9 bases and J by 5 bases, 5 bases remained unmatched. CDR3 length equals 13 residues. The germline V gene has CDR1 SGHTA and CDR2 FQGTGA. This chain's CDR3 is CARKGQDTGELFF. DNA for the CDR3: TGTGCCAGGAAGGGACAGGATACCGGGGAGCTGTTTTTT.

The chain joins TRBV7-2 to TRBJ1-2, with 10 bases aligning to TRBD1. The germline CDR1 and CDR2 sequences are SGHTA and FQGNSA. This CDR3 region has 15 residues. J lost 8 bases, V lost 3 bases, and 9 bases had no gene match. The CDR3 DNA is TGTGCCAGCAGCTTGGCTCCGGGACAGGGGTTAGGCTACACCTTC. This sequence encodes CASSLAPGQGLGYTF. Using reference TRBV7-2 and TRBJ1-2 for the parts outside the CDR3, the full variable domain is GAGVSQSPSNKVTEKGKDVELRCDPISGHTALYWYRQSLGQGLEFLIYFQGNSAPDKSGLPSDRFSAERTGGSVSTLTIQRTQQEDSAVYLCASSLAPGQGLGYTFGSGTRLTVV.

The chain is built from TRBV19 and TRBJ1-2, with D maybe TRBD1 (5 bases). V was shortened by 3 bases and J by 8 bases, with 16 bases between the two germline ends. Germline V gene data show CDR1 as LNHDA and CDR2 as SQIVND (reference sequence). The CDR3 is 14 residues long. The CDR3, as DNA: TGTGCCAGTAGTATCGGCAGGGCGGCTGGGGGCTACACCTTC. Protein product: CASSIGRAAGGYTF.

The chain combines TRBV7-2 with TRBJ1-1; 7 positions agree with TRBD1. The CDR3 totals 12 residues. Looked up from germline, CDR1 is SGHTA and CDR2 is FQGNSA. V lost 1 base, J lost 7 bases, and 0 bases stayed unmatched. The CDR3: CASSLGQGEAFF. The CDR3 region has the DNA TGTGCCAGCAGCTTAGGACAGGGTGAAGCTTTCTTT.

The chain links TRBV6-1 to TRBJ1-2; D remains ambiguous. CDR3 length equals 18 residues. V gave up 0 bases and J gave up 4 bases, with 21 bases separating them. The V gene's germline CDR1 is MNHNS and CDR2 SASEGT. The CDR3, as DNA: TGTGCCAGCAGTGAAGCGCAGTGGATAGGGCTCAGTGGCTATGGCTACACCTTC. The encoded protein is CASSEAQWIGLSGYGYTF.

This sequence joins TRBV30 and TRBJ2-1, with 11 positions matching TRBD2. The CDR3 consists of 15 residues. In germline, CDR1 is GTSNPN, CDR2 SVGIG (reference sequence). Trimming cost V 2 bases and J 10 bases; bases outside gene matches: 10. The CDR3 reads CAWSTSSGGKGEQFF. In DNA, the CDR3 is TGTGCCTGGAGTACCTCTAGCGGGGGGAAGGGGGAGCAGTTCTTC.

The V and J genes are TRBV9 and TRBJ2-3; perhaps TRBD2 as D (5 bases). The V and J ends lost 0 bases and 5 bases respectively, with 7 bases between them. From germline, CDR1 is SGDLS and CDR2 YYNGEE. This CDR3 contains 13 residues. CDR3 in DNA: TGTGCCAGCAGCGTAGGTGGAGGAGATACGCAGTATTTT. It specifies CASSVGGGDTQYF.

This clone was detected only once. The rearrangement joins TRBV29-1 to TRBJ2-5; D is undetermined. Germline V gene sequence: CDR1 SQVTM, CDR2 ANQGSEA. The CDR3 runs to 10 residues. Between the trimmed V and J ends, which lost 8 bases and 14 bases, there was a span of 18 bases. As DNA, the CDR3 is TGCAGCACCCTAAATGGCCAAAATTACTTC. It codes for CSTLNGQNYF. Looking up the rest from reference TRBV29-1 and TRBJ2-5 gives the full variable domain: SAVISQKPSRDICQRGTSLTIQCQVDSQVTMMFWYRQQPGQSLTLIATANQGSEATYESGFVIDKFPISRPNLTFSTLTVSNMSPEDSSIYLCSTLNGQNYFGPGTRLLVL.

The rearrangement links TRBV30 to TRBJ1-4, with TRBD1 as a possible D gene (6 bases). Germline V gene lookup returns CDR1 GTSNPN and CDR2 SVGIG (reference sequence). The V end was cut by 7 bases, the J end by 7 bases, with 16 bases between. The CDR3 runs 13 residues. DNA of the CDR3: TGTGCCTACGAAGGGGGGGGACGTGAAAAACTGTTTTTT. The encoded protein is CAYEGGGREKLFF.

The chain recombines TRBV14 with TRBJ2-1; 7 bases line up with TRBD1. In germline, CDR1 is SGHDN, CDR2 FVKESK. The CDR3 is 17 residues long. Unmatched junction bases numbered 9, after V lost 4 bases and J lost 0 bases. The CDR3 here is CASSPLGTESSYNEQFF. The CDR3 region has the DNA TGTGCCAGCAGCCCGCTCGGGACAGAAAGCTCCTACAATGAGCAGTTCTTC.

V and J are TRBV28 and TRBJ1-2; the match to TRBD1 covers 10 bases. This CDR3 region has 16 residues. V trimming: 3 bases; J trimming: 6 bases; junction bases outside the gene matches: 10. Germline lookup yields CDR1 MDHEN and CDR2 SYDVKM. Here the CDR3 DNA reads TGTGCCAGCAGTTTCCCTTCGGGACAGGGGCAGGATGGCTACACCTTC. It translates to CASSFPSGQGQDGYTF.

This chain connects TRBV7-8 to TRBJ1-1; D ambiguous. Trimming left V 4 bases short and J 2 bases short, with 17 bases between. In germline, CDR1 is SGHVS, CDR2 FQNEAQ. CDR3 length: 16 residues. The DNA for the CDR3 is TGTGCCAGCAGCTCACAAGACCGGGGAGCAAACACTGAAGCTTTCTTT. It specifies CASSSQDRGANTEAFF.

CDR3 amino acids: CASSPGTGALNTEAFF. CDR3 coding DNA: TGTGCCAGCAGCCCGGGGACAGGGGCCCTGAACACTGAAGCTTTCTTT. This chain links TRBV9 with TRBJ1-1; 10 bases agree with TRBD1. With V trimmed by 4 bases and J by 0 bases, 6 bases remained unmatched. The CDR3 runs 16 residues. Germline V CDR1 and CDR2: SGDLS, YYNGEE.

This clone has a single count. The rearrangement uses TRBV4-1 and TRBJ2-1; 8 bases are shared with TRBD2. With 1 base clipped from V and 7 bases from J, the junction kept 6 bases outside the gene matches. Germline CDR1 reads MGHRA; CDR2 reads YSYEKL. The CDR3 sequence is 15 residues long. CDR3 DNA sequence: TGCGCCAGCAGCCAAGTGGCGGGGGGTCTAAATGAGCAGTTCTTC. Residues: CASSQVAGGLNEQFF.

This sequence joins TRBV19 and TRBJ2-1; D is unresolved. Germline V gene lookup returns CDR1 LNHDA and CDR2 SQIVND (reference sequence). The CDR3 runs 15 residues. Trimming pared 1 base from V and 0 bases from J, leaving 7 bases between. The CDR3 DNA follows: TGTGCCAGTAGTATAGTAGCAGTCTCCTACAATGAGCAGTTCTTC. This translates into CASSIVAVSYNEQFF.

Only a few counts were recorded for this clone. The chain employs TRBV19 and TRBJ1-2; D not resolved. The length of the CDR3 is 13 residues. Per germline, CDR1 LNHDA and CDR2 SQIVND (reference sequence). V dropped 3 bases and J dropped 2 bases, with 7 bases sitting between them. CDR3 loop: CASSMLQNYGYTF. In DNA form, the CDR3 reads TGTGCCAGTAGTATGTTACAAAACTATGGCTACACCTTC.

The sample holds one count of this clone. The V gene is TRBV7-2, the J gene TRBJ1-5, with a tentative D call TRBD1 (5 bases). Germline V gene data show CDR1 as SGHTA and CDR2 as FQGNSA. The V gene lost 5 bases and the J gene lost 0 bases, with 11 bases spanning the gap. The CDR3 totals 15 residues. The CDR3 spells CASSTAGYSNQPQHF. The CDR3 DNA reads TGTGCCAGCAGCACCGCAGGGTATAGCAATCAGCCCCAGCATTTT.

V is TRBV5-6 and J is TRBJ1-5; D is unresolved. This CDR3 is built from 13 residues. CDR1 is SGHDT, CDR2 YYEEEE, per germline. V was clipped by 4 bases and J by 0 bases, with 5 bases between them. CDR3 sequence reads: CASSRDSNQPQHF. In DNA form, the CDR3 reads TGTGCCAGCAGCCGAGATAGCAATCAGCCCCAGCATTTT.

This clone has just one count. This chain joins TRBV7-2 and TRBJ1-1; D may be TRBD1 (5 bases). V shed 2 bases and J shed 1 base, with 11 bases lying between them. Germline CDR1 SGHTA, CDR2 FQGNSA. The CDR3 sequence is 15 residues long. Written as DNA, the CDR3 is TGTGCCAGCAGCTTACGTTCAGGGTCGAACACTGAAGCTTTCTTT. Encoded protein: CASSLRSGSNTEAFF.